This TCR beta chain was identified in a study of early T cells in non-severe SARS-CoV-2 infection. Findings and caveats of the study: Matching with VDJdb favored anti-spike CD8 responses (missing private and CD4 specificities).

This clonotype was observed a handful of times. Its antigen remains unknown. V lost 6 bases and J 7 bases, leaving 13 bases between the germline ends. CDR1 and CDR2 from the germline V gene are MNHNS and SASEGT. The CDR3 is 12 residues long. Unique molecular identifier tags were affixed to discrete cDNA molecules. TCRdb redid the calling of the 5' RACE reads with MiXCR, one entry per CDR3 protein. The sample holds about 100,000 distinct CDR3 sequences, about 13% seen once. Material: whole blood. This TCR came from an adult who was a healthcare worker with PCR-confirmed SARS-CoV-2 infection or an uninfected control (not recorded which). The rearrangement uses TRBV6-1 and TRBJ2-7; D call uncertain. The chain's CDR3 is CASSGDGREQYF. The CDR3 DNA reads TGTGCCAGCAGCGGTGACGGCAGGGAGCAGTACTTC.